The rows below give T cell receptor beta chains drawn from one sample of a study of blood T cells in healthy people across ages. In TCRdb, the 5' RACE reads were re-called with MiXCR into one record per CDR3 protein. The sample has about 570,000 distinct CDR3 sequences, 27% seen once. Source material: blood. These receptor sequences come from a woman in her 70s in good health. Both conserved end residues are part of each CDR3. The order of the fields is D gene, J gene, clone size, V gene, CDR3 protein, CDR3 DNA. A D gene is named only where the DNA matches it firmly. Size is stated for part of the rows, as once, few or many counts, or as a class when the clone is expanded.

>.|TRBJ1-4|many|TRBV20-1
CSARDQGREYEKLFF
TGCAGTGCTAGAGATCAAGGCAGGGAGTATGAAAAACTGTTTTTT
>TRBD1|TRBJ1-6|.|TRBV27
CASSQNRQGGSPLHF
TGTGCCAGCAGTCAAAATCGACAGGGTGGTTCACCCCTCCACTTT
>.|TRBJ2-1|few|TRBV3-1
CASSQTGRGEQFF
TGTGCCAGCAGCCAAACAGGGAGAGGTGAGCAGTTCTTC
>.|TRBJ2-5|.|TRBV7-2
CASSFRWAVGETQYF
TGTGCCAGCAGCTTTCGTTGGGCAGTGGGAGAGACCCAGTACTTC
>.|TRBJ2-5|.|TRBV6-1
CASSEVAGLETQYF
TGTGCCAGCAGTGAAGTAGCAGGGTTAGAGACCCAGTACTTC
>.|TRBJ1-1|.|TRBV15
CATTGGRNTEAFF
TGTGCCACCACGGGCGGAAGGAACACTGAAGCTTTCTTT
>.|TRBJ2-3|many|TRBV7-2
CASSPALPGFDTQYF
TGTGCCAGCAGTCCCGCTTTGCCCGGTTTTGATACGCAGTATTTT
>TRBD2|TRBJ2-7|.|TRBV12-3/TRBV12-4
CASILGGGASEQYF
TGTGCCAGCATCCTGGGCGGGGGGGCATCCGAGCAGTACTTC
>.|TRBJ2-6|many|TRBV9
CASSVVSSGANVLTF
TGTGCCAGCAGCGTAGTAAGCTCTGGGGCCAACGTCCTGACTTTC
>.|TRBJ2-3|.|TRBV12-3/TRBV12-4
CASSVGRSTSTDTQYF
TGTGCCAGCAGCGTCGGGCGGTCCACTAGCACAGATACGCAGTATTTT
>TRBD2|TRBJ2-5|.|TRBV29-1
CSFLRDYGETQCF
TGCAGCTTCCTCCGGGACTACGGGGAGACCCAGTGCTTC
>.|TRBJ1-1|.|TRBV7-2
CASSLNSMNTEAFF
TGTGCCAGCAGCTTAAACAGCATGAACACTGAAGCTTTCTTT
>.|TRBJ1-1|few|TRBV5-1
CASSLTPQNTEAFF
TGCGCCAGCAGTTTAACCCCTCAGAACACTGAAGCTTTCTTT
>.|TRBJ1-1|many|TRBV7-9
CASSPRGMNTEAFF
TGTGCCAGCAGCCCCCGAGGGATGAACACTGAAGCTTTCTTT